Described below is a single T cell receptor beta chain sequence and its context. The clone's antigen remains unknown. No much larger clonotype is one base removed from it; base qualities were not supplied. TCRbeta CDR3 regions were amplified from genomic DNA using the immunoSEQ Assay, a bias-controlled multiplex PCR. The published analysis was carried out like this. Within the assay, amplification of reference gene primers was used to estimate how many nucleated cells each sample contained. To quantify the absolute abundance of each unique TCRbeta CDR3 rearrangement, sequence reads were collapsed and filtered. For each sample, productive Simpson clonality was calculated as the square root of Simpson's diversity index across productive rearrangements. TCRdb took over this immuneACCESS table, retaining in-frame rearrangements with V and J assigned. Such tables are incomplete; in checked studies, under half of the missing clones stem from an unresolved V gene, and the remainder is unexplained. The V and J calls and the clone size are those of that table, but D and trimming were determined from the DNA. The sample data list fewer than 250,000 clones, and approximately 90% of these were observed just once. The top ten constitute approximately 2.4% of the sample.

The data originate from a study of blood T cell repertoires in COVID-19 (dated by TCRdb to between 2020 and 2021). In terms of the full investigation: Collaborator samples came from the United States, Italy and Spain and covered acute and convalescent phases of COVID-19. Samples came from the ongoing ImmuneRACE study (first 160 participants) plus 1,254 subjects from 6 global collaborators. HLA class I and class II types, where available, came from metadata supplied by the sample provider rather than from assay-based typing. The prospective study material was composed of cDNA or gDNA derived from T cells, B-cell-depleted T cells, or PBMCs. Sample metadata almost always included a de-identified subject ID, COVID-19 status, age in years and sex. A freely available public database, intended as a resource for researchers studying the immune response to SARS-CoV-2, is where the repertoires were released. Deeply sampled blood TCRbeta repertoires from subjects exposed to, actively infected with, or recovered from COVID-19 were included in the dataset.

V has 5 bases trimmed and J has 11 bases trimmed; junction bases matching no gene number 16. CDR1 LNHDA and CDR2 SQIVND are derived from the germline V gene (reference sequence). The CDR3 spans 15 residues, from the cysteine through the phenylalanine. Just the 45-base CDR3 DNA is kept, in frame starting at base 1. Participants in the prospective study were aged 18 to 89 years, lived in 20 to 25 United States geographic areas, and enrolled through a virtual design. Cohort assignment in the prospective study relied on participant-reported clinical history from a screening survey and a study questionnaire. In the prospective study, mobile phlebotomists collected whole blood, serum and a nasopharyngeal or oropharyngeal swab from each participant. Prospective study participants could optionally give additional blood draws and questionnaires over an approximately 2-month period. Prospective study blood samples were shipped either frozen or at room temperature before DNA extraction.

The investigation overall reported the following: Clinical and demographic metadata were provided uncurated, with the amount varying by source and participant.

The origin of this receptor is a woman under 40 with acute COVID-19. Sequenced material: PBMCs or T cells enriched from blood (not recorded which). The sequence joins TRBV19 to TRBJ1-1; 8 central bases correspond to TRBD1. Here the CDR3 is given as CASSALKDRAGEAFF. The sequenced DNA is TGTGCCAGTAGTGCCCTCAAGGACAGGGCGGGGGAGGCTTTCTTT.